A single sample is the source of the 26 T cell receptor beta chains below, sequenced in a study of cytomegalovirus exposure and HLA in healthy donors. Use of 60 Vbeta and 13 Jbeta primers characterized the PCR. Produced via immunoSEQ multiplex PCR; TCRdb's table is partial and in-frame only. The data show about 120,000 clones, about 80% seen once. The sequencing sample was made of PBMCs. Receptor source: a woman aged 40-49 years in good health and CMV-seropositive.

The chain links TRBV7-7 to TRBJ2-5; no reliable D call. Germline CDR1 and CDR2: SSHAT and FNYEAQ (reference sequence). V lost 5 bases and J lost 4, with 14 bases in between. CDR3 length equals 14 residues. The CDR3 is CASSPGGPGETQYF. The CDR3 DNA reads TGTGCCAGCAGCCCCGGCGGTCCCGGAGAGACCCAGTACTTC. The full variable domain, rest sourced from reference TRBV7-7 and TRBJ2-5, is GAGVSQSPRYKVTKRGQDVTLRCDPISSHATLYWYQQALGQGPEFLTYFNYEAQPDKSGLPSDRFSAERPEGSISTLTIQRTEQRDSAMYRCASSPGGPGETQYFGPGTRLLVL.

The chain combines TRBV5-1 with TRBJ1-5; 7 bases are a match to TRBD1. With V trimmed by 4 bases and J by 5 bases, 9 bases remained unmatched. CDR1 is SGHRS and CDR2 is YFSETQ in the germline V gene. The CDR3 has 15 amino acids. The CDR3 spells CASSPTGQSYQPQHF. The CDR3 nucleotides read TGCGCCAGCAGCCCAACGGGACAGAGCTATCAGCCCCAGCATTTT.

This chain joins TRBV19 and TRBJ2-1; D is unclear. CDR1 is LNHDA and CDR2 is SQIVND in the germline V gene (reference sequence). The V gene lost 3 bases and the J gene lost 4 bases, with 13 bases spanning the gap. The CDR3 covers 15 residues. DNA of the CDR3: TGTGCCAGTAGTATGGCGGTAGCAAGGTACAATGAGCAGTTCTTC. Its translation is CASSMAVARYNEQFF.

The J gene is TRBJ2-5, the V gene TRBV19, with D possibly being TRBD1 (5 bases). The germline gives CDR1 LNHDA, CDR2 SQIVND (reference sequence). Trimming cost V 7 bases and J 7 bases, with 22 bases left between them. The length of the CDR3 is 15 residues. The CDR3 is CASKDRWGPGGTQYF. The CDR3 nucleotides read TGTGCCAGTAAGGATCGGTGGGGCCCAGGCGGGACCCAGTACTTC.

The chain combines TRBV7-2 with TRBJ2-7, with D uncertain. The length of the CDR3 is 14 residues. Per the germline V gene, CDR1 is SGHTA and CDR2 is FQGNSA. V gave up 3 bases and J gave up 0 bases, with 9 bases separating them. Here the CDR3 reads CASSFTLSSYEQYF. As DNA, the CDR3 is TGTGCCAGCAGCTTTACTCTAAGCTCCTACGAGCAGTACTTC.

The V gene is TRBV2, the J gene TRBJ1-3; maybe TRBD1 (6 bases). V dropped 4 bases and J dropped 4 bases, with 14 bases sitting between them. This CDR3 has 15 amino acids. Germline V CDR1 and CDR2: SNHLY, FYNNEI. Here the CDR3 reads CASSGSAQGGNTIYF. As DNA, the CDR3 is TGTGCCAGCAGTGGCTCGGCCCAGGGGGGAAACACCATATATTTT.

The rearrangement uses TRBV5-1 and TRBJ2-5; 10 bases are shared with TRBD1. Germline CDR1 is SGHRS and CDR2 is YFSETQ. This CDR3 has 16 residues. Unmatched junction bases numbered 8, after V lost 4 bases and J lost 2 bases. The CDR3 region is CASSDRDRGPQETQYF. As DNA, the CDR3 is TGCGCCAGCAGCGACCGGGACAGGGGACCTCAAGAGACCCAGTACTTC.

V and J are TRBV6-5 and TRBJ1-1; maybe TRBD1 (5 bases). This CDR3 is 15 amino acids long. The germline gives CDR1 MNHEY, CDR2 SVGAGI. Trimming cost V 2 bases and J 3 bases, with 13 bases left between them. CDR3 DNA: TGTGCCAGCAGTTACAGCTATTTAGGGGACACTGAAGCTTTCTTT. It yields the protein CASSYSYLGDTEAFF.

The rearrangement joins TRBV23-1 to TRBJ1-2; D perhaps matches TRBD1 (5 bases). TRBV23-1 is classed as an ORF, of uncertain function. The CDR3 sequence is 11 residues long. The germline V and J ends were trimmed by 7 bases and 13 bases, with 16 bases remaining between them. Here the CDR3 DNA reads TGCGCCAGCAACTACCGGGACTTCGTCACCTTC. As protein: CASNYRDFVTF.

This clone was counted a few times. The chain carries TRBV9 and TRBJ2-5; no reliable D call. The CDR3 length is 14 residues. Germline V CDR1 and CDR2: SGDLS, YYNGEE. V lost 4 bases and J 4 bases, leaving 14 bases between the germline ends. The CDR3 sequence is CASSPGLSRETQYF. In DNA, the CDR3 is TGTGCCAGCAGCCCAGGCCTTAGTAGAGAGACCCAGTACTTC.

Of note for this clone: Within the sample, other DNA sequences also encode this same CDR3. The rearrangement joins TRBV5-1 to TRBJ2-5; no definite D call. This CDR3 comprises 13 residues. V dropped 0 bases and J dropped 1 base, with 4 bases sitting between them. CDR1 and CDR2 (germline): SGHRS, YFSETQ. The CDR3 DNA is TGCGCCAGCAGCTTGGCCTCCCAAGAGACCCAGTACTTC. It codes for CASSLASQETQYF. Filled out from reference TRBV5-1 and TRBJ2-5, the complete variable domain reads KAGVTQTPRYLIKTRGQQVTLSCSPISGHRSVSWYQQTPGQGLQFLFEYFSETQRNKGNFPGRFSGRQFSNSRSEMNVSTLELGDSALYLCASSLASQETQYFGPGTRLLVL.

V and J are TRBV10-3 and TRBJ1-1; 10 nucleotides line up with TRBD1. The CDR3 runs to 16 residues. With 4 bases clipped from V and 1 base from J, the junction kept 6 bases outside the gene matches. Germline V gives CDR1 ENHRY, CDR2 SYGVKD. The CDR3 DNA reads as TGTGCCATCAGTGGTCGCCGGACAGGGGGGAACACTGAAGCTTTCTTT. As protein: CAISGRRTGGNTEAFF.

The gene calls are TRBV11-2 and TRBJ2-7; D unresolved. The CDR3 runs 14 residues. V was pared by 0 bases and J by 3 bases, with 9 bases between. Germline V gene sequence: CDR1 SGHAT, CDR2 FQNNGV. This CDR3 reads CASSLDPLLYEQYF. The CDR3 DNA follows: TGTGCCAGCAGCTTAGATCCACTCCTCTACGAGCAGTACTTC.

V gene TRBV10-1 combines with J gene TRBJ2-1; 8 bases match TRBD2. The V gene end was trimmed by 9 bases and the J gene end by 4 bases; junction bases not matched to a gene: 29. Germline V gives CDR1 WNHNN, CDR2 SYGVQD (reference sequence). This CDR3 region has 21 residues. This CDR3 is CARRSGGHSGAPVCVYNEQFF. DNA of the CDR3: TGCGCCAGGCGAAGCGGAGGGCATAGCGGGGCCCCCGTTTGCGTATACAATGAGCAGTTCTTC.

This clone was observed a single time. The CDR3 spells CASSLARGDTQYF. The DNA of the CDR3 is TGTGCCAGCAGCTTAGCCCGGGGAGATACGCAGTATTTT. V usage is TRBV7-2 and J usage is TRBJ2-3; TRBD2 might be the D (5 bases). CDR3 size: 13 residues. Between the trimmed V and J ends, which lost 0 bases and 5 bases, there was a span of 6 bases. Per germline, CDR1 SGHTA and CDR2 FQGNSA.

This chain joins TRBV9 and TRBJ2-1; D possibly corresponds to TRBD2 (6 bases). Trimming stripped 3 bases from V and 6 bases from J, with 16 bases between. Germline V gene data show CDR1 as SGDLS and CDR2 as YYNGEE. The CDR3 runs 15 residues. The CDR3 loop is CASSALTSLANEQFF. The CDR3 nucleotides are TGTGCCAGCAGCGCCCTGACTAGTTTGGCCAATGAGCAGTTCTTC.

CDR3 in amino acids: CASRDRTGFYGYTF. CDR3 bases: TGTGCCAGCAGGGACCGTACAGGGTTCTATGGCTACACCTTC. The chain couples TRBV2 to TRBJ1-2; D might be TRBD1 (6 bases). V shed 6 bases and J shed 4 bases, with 15 bases lying between them. The germline CDR1 and CDR2 sequences are SNHLY and FYNNEI. The CDR3 has 14 residues.

This clone showed up just once. This chain links TRBV19 with TRBJ2-7, with 7 positions matching TRBD1. With 3 bases clipped from V and 3 bases from J, the junction kept 8 bases outside the gene matches. CDR3 length equals 15 residues. Germline CDR1 is LNHDA and CDR2 is SQIVND (reference sequence). CDR3 coding DNA: TGTGCCAGTAGTATCAGCCGGAACAGGGGCTACGAGCAGTACTTC. It specifies CASSISRNRGYEQYF.

This clone was detected once. This chain uses TRBV18 with TRBJ1-2; 7 nucleotides align to TRBD1. The CDR3 length is 16 residues. The J segment lost 2 bases and the V segment lost 3 bases, leaving 9 bases of the junction unmatched. Germline lookup yields CDR1 KGHSH and CDR2 LQKENI. The DNA for the CDR3 is TGTGCCAGCTCACCCGGCAAATCGGGACAGAACTATGGCTACACCTTC. It is translated as CASSPGKSGQNYGYTF.

This chain connects TRBV19 to TRBJ1-5; 9 nucleotides line up with TRBD1. The ends lost 6 bases at V and 4 bases at J; junction bases unmatched: 7. Germline CDR1 and CDR2: LNHDA and SQIVND (reference sequence). This CDR3 comprises 15 residues. In DNA form, the CDR3 reads TGTGCCAGTAGGGGGGACAGGGTTGGGAATCAGCCCCAGCATTTT. Its protein is CASRGDRVGNQPQHF.

J is TRBJ1-4 and V is TRBV2, with unresolved D. Germline values: CDR1 SNHLY, CDR2 FYNNEI. V lost 6 bases and J 7 bases, leaving 12 bases between the germline ends. The CDR3 has 13 amino acids. Written as DNA, the CDR3 is TGTGCCAGCAGGGAGAGACCCCCTGAAAAACTGTTTTTT. Translated: CASRERPPEKLFF.

This clone was counted a single time. The V call is TRBV19, the J call TRBJ1-5; no clear D. CDR3 length: 15 amino acids. V lost 3 bases and J lost 0, with 9 bases in between. The germline V gene has CDR1 LNHDA and CDR2 SQIVND (reference sequence). The CDR3 sequence is CASSMWEYSNQPQHF. The CDR3 coding sequence is TGTGCCAGTAGTATGTGGGAGTATAGCAATCAGCCCCAGCATTTT.

This clone was seen only a few times. J is TRBJ1-1 and V is TRBV7-8; D is unclear. The CDR3 sequence is 13 residues long. Germline CDR1 reads SGHVS; CDR2 reads FQNEAQ. Trimming stripped 5 bases from V and 4 bases from J, with 11 bases between. The CDR3 is CASSTRTGTEAFF. CDR3 sequence (DNA): TGTGCCAGCAGCACCCGAACCGGCACTGAAGCTTTCTTT. The full variable domain, rest sourced from reference TRBV7-8 and TRBJ1-1, is GAGVSQSPRYKVAKRGQDVALRCDPISGHVSLFWYQQALGQGPEFLTYFQNEAQLDKSGLPSDRFFAERPEGSVSTLKIQRTQQEDSAVYLCASSTRTGTEAFFGQGTRLTVV.

This chain links TRBV25-1 with TRBJ2-3, with D possibly being TRBD2 (6 bases). Germline CDR1 is MGHDK and CDR2 is SYGVNS. The ends were cut back, 6 bases at V and 2 bases at J, with 12 bases in the middle. The CDR3 is 14 amino acids. The CDR3 spells CASRRAGNTDTQYF. DNA for the CDR3: TGTGCCAGCAGGAGGGCGGGGAACACAGATACGCAGTATTTT.

The CDR3 sequence is CASSLSGGARETQYF. The CDR3 bases are TGTGCCAGCAGCTTGAGCGGGGGGGCGCGGGAGACCCAGTACTTC. This chain joins TRBV7-6 and TRBJ2-5, with 10 bases lining up with TRBD2. This CDR3 is built from 15 residues. Trimming cost V 3 bases and J 5 bases; bases outside gene matches: 6. Germline CDR1 is SGHVS and CDR2 is FNYEAQ.

The chain carries TRBV6-4 and TRBJ1-6, with D possibly matching TRBD1 (5 bases). V dropped 3 bases and J dropped 9 bases, with 9 bases sitting between them. Germline CDR1 MRHNA, CDR2 SNTAGT. CDR3 length: 13 residues. The CDR3 region has the DNA TGTGCCAGCAGTGAACAGGAAGGTTCACCCCTCCACTTT. Translating it yields CASSEQEGSPLHF.